The 8 T cell receptor beta chains below were found in one sample sequenced in a study of shared clonotypes between healthy human individuals. TCRdb keeps only in-frame clones here, not all; method: immunoSEQ multiplex PCR. The sample holds a few hundred thousand clones, approximately 71% seen once. Material for sequencing was PBMCs. These receptors came from a woman aged 40-49 years in good health. Some clones in this sample may be carry-over from other donors' samples.

On this clone itself: A far larger clone lies a single base away; this is likely a read error. J is TRBJ1-1 and V is TRBV11-2; D not resolved. The ends were cut back, 1 base at V and 5 bases at J, with 8 bases in the middle. This CDR3 spans 13 amino acids. Per the germline V gene, CDR1 is SGHAT and CDR2 is FQNNGV. The CDR3 spells CASSLGPRTEAFF. CDR3 nucleotide sequence: TGTGCCAGCAGCTTAGGCCCCAGGACTGAAGCTTTCTTT.

This clone was counted a single time. This chain connects TRBV28 to TRBJ1-1; D gene uncertain. CDR1 and CDR2 (germline): MDHEN, SYDVKM. V was shortened by 5 bases and J by 2 bases, with 12 bases between the two germline ends. The CDR3 spans 14 residues. The CDR3 loop reads CASSPISPNTEAFF. The CDR3 nucleotides are TGTGCCAGCAGTCCCATCTCACCAAACACTGAAGCTTTCTTT.

J is TRBJ2-7 and V is TRBV27; 10 bases are shared with TRBD1. From germline, CDR1 is MNHEY and CDR2 SMNVEV (reference sequence). J gave up 5 bases and V 2 bases, and 3 bases lay outside the gene matches. The CDR3 length is 14 residues. CDR3 nucleotide sequence: TGTGCCAGCAGTTTAGGTGGACAGGGGGACGAGCAGTACTTC. This encodes CASSLGGQGDEQYF.

V usage is TRBV19 and J usage is TRBJ1-1; D is undetermined. Germline CDR1 reads LNHDA; CDR2 reads SQIVND (reference sequence). Trimming pared 3 bases from V and 6 bases from J, leaving 14 bases between. The CDR3 covers 14 residues. As DNA, the CDR3 is TGTGCCAGTAGTATTGGATTCCAAAACGCTGAAGCTTTCTTT. Translating it yields CASSIGFQNAEAFF.

The chain combines TRBV6-1 with TRBJ2-5; maybe TRBD1 (6 bases). Germline CDR1 MNHNS, CDR2 SASEGT. The CDR3 length is 15 residues. Trimming left V 2 bases short and J 4 bases short, with 14 bases between. The CDR3 nucleotides are TGTGCCAGCAGTGAATTCCGGACAGTTCGAGAGACCCAGTACTTC. Protein sequence: CASSEFRTVRETQYF.

On this clone: A far larger clone differs by one base, so this is likely a read error. The gene calls are TRBV28 and TRBJ2-7, with TRBD1 matching over 8 bases. CDR3 size: 14 residues. Looked up from germline, CDR1 is MDHEN and CDR2 is SYDVKM. With V trimmed by 5 bases and J by 7 bases, 10 bases remained unmatched. The DNA for the CDR3 is TGTGCCAGCAGTCAGCACAGGGGGAAGGGAGAGCAGTACTTC. The encoded protein is CASSQHRGKGEQYF.

This chain joins TRBV4-1 and TRBJ2-1; D not certain. The length of the CDR3 is 16 residues. Trimming removed 0 bases from V and 0 bases from J, with 9 bases in between. In germline, CDR1 is MGHRA, CDR2 YSYEKL. The CDR3 DNA is TGCGCCAGCAGCCAAGACCCAACAAGCTCCTACAATGAGCAGTTCTTC. Residues: CASSQDPTSSYNEQFF.

This chain links TRBV18 with TRBJ2-4; D may be TRBD1 (5 bases). Germline CDR1 reads KGHSH; CDR2 reads LQKENI. This CDR3 is 16 amino acids long. V was cut by 2 bases and J by 0 bases, with 11 bases left in between. For the CDR3, the DNA is TGTGCCAGCTCACCAATCGACAGTGTAGCCAAAAACATTCAGTACTTC. Amino acid sequence: CASSPIDSVAKNIQYF.